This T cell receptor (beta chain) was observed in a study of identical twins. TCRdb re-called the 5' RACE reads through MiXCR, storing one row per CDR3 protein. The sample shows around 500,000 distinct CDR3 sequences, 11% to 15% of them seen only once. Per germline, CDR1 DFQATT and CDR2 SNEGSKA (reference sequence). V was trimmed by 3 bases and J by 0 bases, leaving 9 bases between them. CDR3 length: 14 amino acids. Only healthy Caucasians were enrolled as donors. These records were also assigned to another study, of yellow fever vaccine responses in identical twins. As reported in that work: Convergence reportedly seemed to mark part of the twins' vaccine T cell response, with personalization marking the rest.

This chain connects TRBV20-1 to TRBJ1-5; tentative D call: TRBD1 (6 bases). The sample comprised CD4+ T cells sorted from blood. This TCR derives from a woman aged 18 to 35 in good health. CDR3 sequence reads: CSASPDSSNQPQHF. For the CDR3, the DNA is TGCAGTGCTAGCCCGGACAGTAGCAATCAGCCCCAGCATTTT.